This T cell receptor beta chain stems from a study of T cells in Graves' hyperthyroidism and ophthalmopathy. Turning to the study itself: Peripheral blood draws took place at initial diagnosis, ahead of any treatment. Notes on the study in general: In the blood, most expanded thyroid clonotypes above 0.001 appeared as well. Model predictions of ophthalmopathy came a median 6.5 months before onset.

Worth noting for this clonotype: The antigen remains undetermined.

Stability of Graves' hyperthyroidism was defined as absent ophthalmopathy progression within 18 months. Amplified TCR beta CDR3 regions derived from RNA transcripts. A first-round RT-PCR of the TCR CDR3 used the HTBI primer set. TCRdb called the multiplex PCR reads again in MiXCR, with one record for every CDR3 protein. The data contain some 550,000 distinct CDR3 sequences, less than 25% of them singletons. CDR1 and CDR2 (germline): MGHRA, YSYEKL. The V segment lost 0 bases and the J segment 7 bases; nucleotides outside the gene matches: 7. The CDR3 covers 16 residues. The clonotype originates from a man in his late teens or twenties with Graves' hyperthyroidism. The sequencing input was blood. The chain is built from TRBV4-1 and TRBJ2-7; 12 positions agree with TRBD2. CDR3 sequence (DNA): TGCGCCAGCAGCCAAGATCTAGCGGGGGGGTACGGGGAGCAGTACTTC. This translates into CASSQDLAGGYGEQYF.